Detailed here is one T cell receptor (beta chain). No antigen is known for it. Per-base qualities were not stored, and no clone one base away is much larger. The time point tag for this specimen amounts to: blood at routine non-recurrence follow-up after resection. Without any cell sorting, TCR sequencing was performed on whole RNA extracted either from tumor and nontumor lung tissue or from cryopreserved PBMC samples. Only patients with enough RNA available from two or more tumor regions were chosen for TCR sequencing. The data derive from a study of spatial heterogeneity in lung cancer (dated by TCRdb to about 2019). At the level of the whole study: Samples were obtained from approximately 72 patients with early-stage, untreated non-small cell lung cancer from the lung TRACERx cohort. Follow-up PBMC samples were sequenced whenever available, with a median time to follow-up of about 2 years after resection. More beta-chain than alpha-chain transcripts were consistently detected, likely reflecting higher beta-chain transcript abundance. In the raw uncorrected reads, each unique combination of TCR and UMI appeared more than ten times on average. In non-small cell lung cancer, the study made a quantitative comparison of TCR alpha and beta repertoires among multiple tumor regions, matched nontumor lung and blood. Nonsynonymous mutation counts, determined by whole-exome sequencing of tumor tissue, were related to TCR repertoire features. Both alpha and beta chains were TCR-sequenced in roughly 200 tumor regions, about 64 matched nontumor lung samples and 55 to 60 PBMC samples obtained at surgery. Results and caveats for the whole study, not just this receptor: Only approximately 13 patients were included in comparisons of baseline and follow-up blood repertoires. Ubiquitous expanded tumor TCRs were detected in blood more often at tumor resection than at routine follow-up. Additional single-cell paired TCR alpha and beta sequencing was considered necessary to confirm, at a functional level, the hypothesis that regional TCRs recognize regional mutations.

The cysteine opens and the phenylalanine closes a CDR3 of 16 amino acids. Only the CDR3 region is kept as DNA, spanning 48 bases read in frame from base 1. The germline V gene supplies CDR1 SGDLS and CDR2 YYNGEE. Deletion took 1 base off V and 5 bases off J, with a span of 18 bases between the germline ends. The protocol used for the library was 5' RACE. Sequenced using a NextSeq 500. The TCR library protocol attached a unique molecular identifier to each TCR cDNA molecule to allow correction of PCR and sequencing errors. On the authors' methods: Decombinator tools were used for TCR identification, UMI-based error correction and CDR3 extraction. TCRs above a frequency of 2 per 1,000, corresponding to the top 1% of the tumor frequency distribution, were defined as expanded. Each repertoire was subsampled 100 times to 5,000 TCRs, after which Renyi diversity was computed with the R vegan package. CDR3 similarity networks were built from amino acid triplet string-kernel similarity, with CDR3s being connected when pairwise similarity was above 0.82. TCRdb reprocessed the public reads (quality trimming at Q25 with fastp, clone calling with MiXCR) and kept in-frame beta chains. Rows with a matching CDR3 protein are joined into one entry that keeps the most common DNA and genes. V and J calls and clone size were set by TCRdb, not the authors. This sample comprises over 95,000 distinct CDR3 sequences, 10% to 12% of them detected only once. Roughly 24% of the sample goes to the ten largest clones.

The chain couples TRBV9 to TRBJ2-5, with TRBD2 tentatively as D gene (6 bases match). Specimen: PBMCs, collected at follow-up. This sequence originates from a female donor with early-stage non-small cell lung cancer. The DNA is TGTGCCAGCAGCGTACAAAGCAGGAGGGCCCGGGAGACCCAGTACTTC. Translated, this gives CASSVQSRRARETQYF.